This T cell receptor beta chain comes out of a study of blood T cell repertoires in COVID-19. This clone appeared a few times. This CDR3 region has 16 residues. Germline V gene lookup returns CDR1 SGHTA and CDR2 FQGNSA. Trimming took 0 bases from V and 3 from J; bases not matched to a gene: 1. Repertoires were generated with immunoSEQ multiplex PCR, while TCRdb's copy carries only in-frame clones and drops some. The sample includes around 160,000 clones, approximately 85% of them seen just once. Specimen: peripheral blood. This clonotype was obtained from a woman aged 55 to 70 with COVID-19, enrolled during active disease. V usage is TRBV7-2 and J usage is TRBJ2-2; 10 bases line up with TRBD1. The CDR3, as DNA: TGTGCCAGCAGCTTAGCGGGGACAGGGGACACCGGGGAGCTGTTTTTT. Amino acids: CASSLAGTGDTGELFF.